This T cell receptor (beta chain) emerged from a study of T cell responses to AZD1222 COVID-19 vaccine (dated by TCRdb to the early 2020s). Study-level background: AZD1222 recipients with second doses at about 4 weeks or about 12 weeks were pooled, because spike-specific TCR depth and breadth did not differ between schedules. TCR sequencing covered over 230 trial participants: 200 to 220 given two doses of AZD1222 and about 26 given two doses of MenACWY control vaccine. Enrollment into the trials was organized by age into subgroups of 18-55, 56-69 and 70-plus years, and those subgroups contained approximately 160, 26 and 62 TCR-sequenced participants, respectively. Study-wide findings and limitations: Conclusions about previously exposed vaccinees are limited because only six or seven AZD1222 recipients were SARS-CoV-2 seropositive at baseline. Because no day 14 peak-response samples were available, repertoires were characterized only after the peak T cell response. Nearly half of unique spike-specific TCRs reportedly recognized epitopes outside regions mutated in the B.1.351 and B.1.1.7 variants. A significant rise in spike-specific TCR breadth and depth was observed after two AZD1222 doses relative to day 0 and relative to MenACWY recipients. Most participants were white British and females outnumbered males, and the authors suggested that clonal diversity may have been underestimated. CD4 TCRs associated with the vaccine covered the entire spike protein, and the dominant responses were in regions 160-218 and 743-854. In the small 56-69-year group, the increase in depth fell short of significance, most likely because of low power.

The sample's time point label is to be understood as: baseline before first vaccination. Vaccinee samples came from UK trials COV001 and COV002, including a single-blind randomized controlled phase 2/3 trial of AZD1222 (ChAdOx1 nCoV-19) in healthy adults. For TCRbeta chain sequencing, PBMC samples were collected from trial participants at day 0 and at day 28 after the second dose. Inclusive of the bounding cysteine and phenylalanine, the CDR3 is 15 residues long. Here the CDR3 DNA is all that survives: 45 bases in frame from base 1. The CDR3 regions of human TCRbeta chains were subjected to immunosequencing. Regarding the original processing steps: Repertoire TCRs were checked for matches against a reference library of SARS-CoV-2-specific TCRs that had been generated using the MIRA antigen-specificity platform. Breadth meant the fraction of unique TCRs that were SARS-CoV-2-associated, whereas depth meant the fraction of total T cells that were SARS-CoV-2-associated. Using the MIRA data, each spike-specific TCR was mapped to the spike region that the TCR reacts to and placed in a CD4 or CD8 class. Log10-transformed breadth and depth values were compared by one-way ANOVA with Sidak's multiple comparisons tests. This is the immuneACCESS table as TCRdb keeps it, with only in-frame sequences that have V and J called. A part of the clones is gone; compared with another copy, unresolved V genes explain less than half, and the rest is unexplained. The V and J calls and the clone size are those of that table, but D and trimming were determined from the DNA. Recorded for this sample are about 140,000 clones; almost 90% of them occurred a single time. The ten largest clones represent around 3% of the sample.

As concerns this clone: Its antigen target is currently unknown. Base qualities are missing; no much larger clone stands one base away.

Sequences were derived from peripheral blood, sampled on day 0 of AZD1222 vaccination. This receptor was taken from an adult in good health. In this chain, TRBV21-1 is recombined with TRBJ2-4. TRBV21-1 is a listed pseudogene. The base sequence is TGTGCCAGCGCAGAGGAACAGCCCTCAGGAAACATTCAGTACTTC. Translated, it reads CASAEEQPSGNIQYF.